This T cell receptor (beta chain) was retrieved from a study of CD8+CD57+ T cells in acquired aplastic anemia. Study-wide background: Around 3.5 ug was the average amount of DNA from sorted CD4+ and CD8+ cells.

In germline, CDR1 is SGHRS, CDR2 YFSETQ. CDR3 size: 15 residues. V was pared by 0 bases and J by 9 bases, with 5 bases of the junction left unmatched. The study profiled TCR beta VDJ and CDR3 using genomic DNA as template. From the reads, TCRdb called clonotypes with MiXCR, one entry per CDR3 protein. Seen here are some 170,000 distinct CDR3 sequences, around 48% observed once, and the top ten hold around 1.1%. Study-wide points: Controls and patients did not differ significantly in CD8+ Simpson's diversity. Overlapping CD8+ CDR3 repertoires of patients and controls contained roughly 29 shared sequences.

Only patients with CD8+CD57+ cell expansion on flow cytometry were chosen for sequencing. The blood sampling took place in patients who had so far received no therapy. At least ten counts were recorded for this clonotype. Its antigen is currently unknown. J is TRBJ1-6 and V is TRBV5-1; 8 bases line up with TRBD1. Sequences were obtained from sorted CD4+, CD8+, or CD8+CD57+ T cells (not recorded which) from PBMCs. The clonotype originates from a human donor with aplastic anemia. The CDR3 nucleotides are TGCGCCAGCAGCTTGGCCCGGGACAGGCGTTCACCCCTCCACTTT. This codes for CASSLARDRRSPLHF.